This record covers a single TCR beta chain. Methods used by the authors: Estimation of nucleated cell counts relied on the amplification of reference gene primers. The method was immunoSEQ multiplex PCR; TCRdb's version includes in-frame clones alone and lacks a portion of them. The V and J calls and clone size are taken from that table; D and trimming were inferred from the DNA. Of 120,000 to 150,000 clones in the sample, around four fifths are singletons; the top ten hold approximately 2.7%. There are 15 residues in the CDR3. V lost 6 bases and J 6 bases, leaving 18 bases between the germline ends. Germline CDR1 is ENHRY and CDR2 is SYGVKD. This sample stems from a study of blood T cell repertoires in COVID-19. Study-level information: Samples representing acute and convalescent COVID-19 were sourced from the United States, Italy and Spain. The analysed material was cDNA or gDNA that came from T cells, B-cell-depleted T cells, or PBMCs.

The chain couples TRBV10-3 to TRBJ1-5; D is perhaps TRBD1 (5 bases). The specimen was peripheral blood. The clonotype comes from a woman in her thirties or forties with active or convalescent COVID-19. The CDR3 loop is CAISPPGVGSQPQHF. In nucleotides, the CDR3 is TGTGCCATCAGCCCTCCGGGGGTTGGGAGTCAGCCCCAGCATTTT.